Listed below are T cell receptor beta chains from one sample, sequenced in a study of cytotoxic CD8 clonotypes in ibrutinib-treated CLL. TCRdb keeps only in-frame clones here, not all; method: immunoSEQ multiplex PCR. The sample contains around 140,000 clones, about 80% of which appear only once. The sample in question was PBMCs, obtained after 24 months of ibrutinib treatment. These receptors were collected from a human donor with chronic lymphocytic leukemia. Both conserved end residues are part of each CDR3. D genes are given only for firm matches. For some rows the clone size is stated as once, few or many, or as a class when expanded; others skip it.

12	TRBV19	once	NA	TRBJ2-7	TGTGCCAGTAGTCTGAGGGGGTACGAGCAGTACTTC	CASSLRGYEQYF
16	TRBV6-5	NA	TRBD1	TRBJ1-4	TGTGCCAGCAGTTACGGACAGGCCCAGAGCGCGGAAAAACTGTTTTTT	CASSYGQAQSAEKLFF
12	TRBV9	NA	NA	TRBJ1-1	TGTGCCAGCAGCGGGCAACAGGGAGAAGCTTTCTTT	CASSGQQGEAFF
15	TRBV19	few	TRBD1	TRBJ1-1	TGTGCCAGTAGTACCGCGGACAGGTGGAACACTGAAGCTTTCTTT	CASSTADRWNTEAFF
14	TRBV27	NA	TRBD1	TRBJ1-1	TGTGCCAGCAGTAGCCAGACAGGGTCCACTGAAGCTTTCTTT	CASSSQTGSTEAFF
13	TRBV7-9	NA	NA	TRBJ2-3	TGTGCCAGCAGCTTAGTGGGGGTTGGCAGGCGGGATTTT	CASSLVGVGRRDF
13	TRBV10-3	many	NA	TRBJ2-1	TGTGCCATCAGTGAGTCTCGTGTGCATGAGCAGTTCTTC	CAISESRVHEQFF
13	TRBV6-5	few	NA	TRBJ2-5	TGTGCCAGCAGGAGGGGGGACCAAGAGACCCAGTACTTC	CASRRGDQETQYF
14	TRBV2	NA	NA	TRBJ1-5	TGTGCCAGCACCACAGGGCAGCTCAATCAGCCCCAGCATTTT	CASTTGQLNQPQHF
14	TRBV7-9	NA	TRBD1	TRBJ1-2	TGTGCCAGCAGCTTAGAGGGACAGGGGCATGGCTACACCTTC	CASSLEGQGHGYTF
14	TRBV5-6	NA	NA	TRBJ1-5	TGTGCCAGCAGCTCCGGGAGACTCAATCAGCCCCAGCATTTT	CASSSGRLNQPQHF
14	TRBV4-2	once	NA	TRBJ2-3	TGTGCCAGCAGGGGCGGGACATTTCCAGATACGCAGTATTTT	CASRGGTFPDTQYF
15	TRBV4-2	NA	NA	TRBJ2-3	TGTGCCAGCAGCCGGCCGGAAGGGGGGTGGGATACGCAGTATTTT	CASSRPEGGWDTQYF
13	TRBV6-1	NA	NA	TRBJ1-1	TGTGCCAGCAGTCCCCGGGACCGCGATGAAGCTTTCTTT	CASSPRDRDEAFF
14	TRBV7-2	NA	TRBD1	TRBJ1-1	TGTGCCAGCAGCCAAAACAGGGGGCACACTGAAGCTTTCTTT	CASSQNRGHTEAFF
14	TRBV28	few	TRBD2	TRBJ2-4	TGTGCCAGCAGTTTGGGAGGGTCCAAAAACATTCAGTACTTC	CASSLGGSKNIQYF
14	TRBV19	NA	NA	TRBJ1-5	TGTGCCAGTAGTATCGGGGAGGGAAGACAGCCCCAGCATTTT	CASSIGEGRQPQHF
12	TRBV7-9	NA	NA	TRBJ2-3	TGTGCCAGCAGCTTACCGGGGTTGAGGCAGTATTTT	CASSLPGLRQYF
15	TRBV10-3	NA	TRBD2	TRBJ2-2	TGTGCCGGAGGTGCTAGCGGGGGGAACACCGGGGAGCTGTTTTTT	CAGGASGGNTGELFF
15	TRBV9	few	TRBD1	TRBJ1-3	TGTGCCAGCAGCGTAGAGGACAGGGGGGGAAACACCATATATTTT	CASSVEDRGGNTIYF
15	TRBV19	NA	NA	TRBJ2-7	TGTGCCAGTAGTATAGGGGGGACACTTGCCTACGAGCAGTACTTC	CASSIGGTLAYEQYF
11	TRBV2	NA	NA	TRBJ1-2	TGTGCCAGCAGTGTGGGGGGTGGCTACACCTTC	CASSVGGGYTF
15	TRBV5-1	NA	NA	TRBJ2-3	TGCGCCAGCAGCTTGGGGGCGGCTGGGACAGATACGCAGTATTTT	CASSLGAAGTDTQYF
13	TRBV29-1	few	NA	TRBJ1-4	TGCAGCGTCCAGCTACCAACTAATGAAAAACTGTTTTTT	CSVQLPTNEKLFF
13	TRBV5-1	NA	NA	TRBJ1-2	TGCGCCAGCAGCTTGTCGGGGGAGGGCGGCTACACCTTC	CASSLSGEGGYTF
14	TRBV7-9	once	NA	TRBJ2-5	TGTGCCAGCAGCCCAAAAGCGGCTCAAGAGACCCAGTACTTC	CASSPKAAQETQYF
12	TRBV2	NA	NA	TRBJ2-3	TGTGCCAGCACCGTTAGCACAGATACGCAGTATTTT	CASTVSTDTQYF
13	TRBV6-6	NA	NA	TRBJ1-3	TGTGCCACCCGACCCAACTCTGGAAACACCATATATTTT	CATRPNSGNTIYF
15	TRBV19	NA	NA	TRBJ1-2	TGTGCCAGTAGTATAGGGGGCCAGACCTACTATGGCTACACCTTC	CASSIGGQTYYGYTF
11	TRBV6-5	NA	NA	TRBJ2-7	TGTGCCAGCAGCCGGGGGTACGAGCAGTACTTC	CASSRGYEQYF
15	TRBV5-1	NA	TRBD2	TRBJ2-3	TGCGCCAGCAGCTTGGGGACTAGCGCGAGGGATACGCAGTATTTT	CASSLGTSARDTQYF
17	TRBV4-3	NA	NA	TRBJ2-2	TGCGCCAGCAGCCAAGATCCCCCCGGGACCACCACCGGGGAGCTGTTTTTT	CASSQDPPGTTTGELFF
11	TRBV7-9	many	NA	TRBJ2-5	TGTGCCAGCAGGAATAAGGAGACCCAGTACTTC	CASRNKETQYF
16	TRBV6-5	NA	TRBD2	TRBJ2-7	TGTGCCAGCAGTTCCCCCCGGGAGGGAGGGACCTACGAGCAGTACTTC	CASSSPREGGTYEQYF
16	TRBV7-2	NA	NA	TRBJ1-5	TGTGCCAGCAGCCAGAGGGCGGGAAGGGTCAATCAGCCCCAGCATTTT	CASSQRAGRVNQPQHF